A single T cell receptor beta chain is shown here with its context. Per the original data handling: The assay estimated nucleated cells by amplifying reference gene primers. Method: immunoSEQ multiplex PCR; TCRdb's copy keeps in-frame clones and lacks some. That table gives V, J and clone size, and the DNA gave D and trimming. The repertoire holds some 130,000 clones, with over 75% as singletons. The V gene lost 2 bases and the J gene lost 3 bases, with 5 bases spanning the gap. The V gene's germline CDR1 is MNHEY and CDR2 SVGAGI. The length of the CDR3 is 13 residues. This sample stems from a study of blood T cell repertoires in COVID-19. Study-level information: Nucleic acid was either cDNA or gDNA, and it came from T cells, B-cell-depleted T cells, or PBMCs.

V gene TRBV6-5 combines with J gene TRBJ2-1; a possible D gene is TRBD1 (5 bases). The clonotype was recovered from a woman aged 60-75 years with acute or convalescent COVID-19. The sample taken for sequencing was peripheral blood. CDR3 protein: CASSYDSYNEQFF. In DNA form, the CDR3 reads TGTGCCAGCAGTTACGACAGCTACAATGAGCAGTTCTTC.